A single sample gave rise to the 31 T cell receptor beta chains below, sequenced in a study of blood T cells in healthy people across ages. A second PCR, run for about 7 to 11 cycles, used a sample-barcoded 5' primer plus a J-beta primer mix. TCRdb itself ran the 5' RACE reads through MiXCR, one entry per CDR3 protein. The sample yields about 800,000 distinct CDR3 sequences, 55% to 70% seen once. The specimen sequenced was blood. These receptors all stem from a man aged 25 to 40 in good health.

The chain carries TRBV6-6 and TRBJ2-1, with 10 bases fitting TRBD1. The length of the CDR3 is 15 residues. V was pared by 8 bases and J by 13 bases, with 17 bases of the junction left unmatched. Germline CDR1 is MNHNY and CDR2 is SVGAGI (reference sequence). CDR3 in amino acids: CASVGSTGGFETQFF. Here the CDR3 DNA reads TGTGCCAGCGTTGGATCGACAGGGGGCTTCGAGACCCAGTTCTTC.

J is TRBJ2-4 and V is TRBV29-1; unclear D gene. The J call could be wrong; TRBJ2-7 is a better fit for the DNA end. CDR1 is SQVTM and CDR2 is ANQGSEA in the germline V gene. The length of the CDR3 is 11 residues. CDR3 in DNA: TGCAGCGTTGTATCTCTCTACGAGCAGTACTTC. Translating it yields CSVVSLYEQYF.

This clonotype was picked up a small number of times. In DNA, the CDR3 is TGTGCCAGCAGCTTAGACCCAGAAGGTGAGCAGTTCTTC. It yields the protein CASSLDPEGEQFF. The chain carries TRBV7-9 and TRBJ2-1; no firm D call. Trimming took 1 base from V and 9 from J, leaving 10 bases between them. Germline CDR1 SEHNR, CDR2 FQNEAQ (reference sequence). The CDR3 covers 13 residues.

As concerns this clonotype: The junction departs from germline at one end; a sequencing error may be responsible. The genes are TRBV5-1 and TRBJ2-5; perhaps TRBD2 as D (6 bases). The CDR3 spans 14 residues. CDR1 is SGHRS and CDR2 is YFSETQ in the germline V gene. The CDR3 region has the DNA TGCGCCAGCAGCGAGACTATAGCGGAGGAGACCCGGTACTTC. Amino acids: CASSETIAEETRYF.

This clonotype was seen only a few times. The chain combines TRBV12-3 or TRBV12-4 with TRBJ2-1; 8 bases map to TRBD1. CDR3 length: 13 residues. V was pared by 10 bases and J by 7 bases, with 9 bases of the junction left unmatched. As DNA, the CDR3 is TGTGCCACCGAGCGGACAGGGAGTAATGAGCAGTTCTTC. This codes for CATERTGSNEQFF.

The chain is built from TRBV3-1 and TRBJ1-1; D unclear. CDR1 and CDR2 from the germline V gene are LGHDT and YNNKEL (reference sequence). The ends were cut back, 0 bases at V and 0 bases at J, with 5 bases in the middle. This CDR3 is built from 14 residues. CDR3 coding DNA: TGTGCCAGCAGCCAAGATCCCTTGAACACTGAAGCTTTCTTT. Residues: CASSQDPLNTEAFF.

The CDR3, as DNA: TGTGCCAGCAGTTCCCTTGGTTCGGGGGGGACCCAGTACTTC. Translated: CASSSLGSGGTQYF. The V call is TRBV27, the J call TRBJ2-5; 7 bases line up with TRBD2. From germline, CDR1 is MNHEY and CDR2 SMNVEV (reference sequence). The CDR3 has 14 amino acids. V shed 4 bases, J shed 7 bases, and the junction held 9 bases outside the gene matches.

This clonotype was detected once. It may be a read error: a sequence one base away is much more abundant. The chain has TRBV20-1 and TRBJ2-1; 8 bases match TRBD2. The ends lost 2 bases at V and 6 bases at J; junction bases unmatched: 9. Germline V CDR1 and CDR2: DFQATT, SNEGSKA (reference sequence). The CDR3 totals 15 residues. This CDR3 reads CSARRSGTRGNEQFF. The CDR3 DNA reads TGCAGTGCTAGAAGATCCGGGACTAGAGGCAATGAGCAGTTCTTC.

J is TRBJ1-6 and V is TRBV28; a weak D match, TRBD1 (5 bases). This CDR3 has 14 amino acids. The germline V and J ends were trimmed by 4 bases and 8 bases, with 12 bases remaining between them. Germline-derived CDR1 and CDR2 are MDHEN and SYDVKM. The CDR3 bases are TGTGCCAGCAGTTCGGGACGGGGAGATTCACCCCTCCACTTT. It codes for CASSSGRGDSPLHF.

The rearrangement uses TRBV6-6 and TRBJ2-1; tentative D call: TRBD2 (6 bases). Germline V gives CDR1 MNHNY, CDR2 SVGAGI (reference sequence). This CDR3 is built from 14 residues. The V and J ends lost 0 bases and 9 bases respectively, with 12 bases between them. The CDR3 protein is CASSYSLAGPEQFF. In DNA form, the CDR3 reads TGTGCCAGCAGTTACTCTCTTGCGGGGCCTGAGCAGTTCTTC.

V usage is TRBV20-1 and J usage is TRBJ2-1, with 10 positions matching TRBD1. CDR1 DFQATT and CDR2 SNEGSKA come from the germline V gene (reference sequence). V lost 2 bases, J lost 3 bases, and 7 bases stayed unmatched. CDR3 length: 16 amino acids. CDR3 residues: CSARSAGTGVYNEQFF. The CDR3 nucleotides are TGCAGTGCTAGATCCGCCGGGACAGGGGTCTACAATGAGCAGTTCTTC.

V is TRBV28 and J is TRBJ1-2, with 9 positions matching TRBD1. The CDR3 spans 15 residues. CDR1 is MDHEN, CDR2 SYDVKM, per germline. Trimming removed 5 bases from V and 5 bases from J; junction bases left unmatched: 9. CDR3 protein: CASSPGTGRAYGYTF. As DNA, the CDR3 is TGTGCCAGCAGTCCCGGGACAGGGCGTGCTTATGGCTACACCTTC.

CDR3 in DNA: TGTGCCAGCCGAAGGGAAGGAATCAATCAGCCCCAGCATTTT. Protein product: CASRREGINQPQHF. This chain links TRBV7-2 with TRBJ1-5; D unresolved. The CDR3 is 14 residues long. Germline V CDR1 and CDR2: SGHTA, FQGNSA. V was clipped by 8 bases and J by 3 bases, with 14 bases between them.

Only a few counts were recorded for this clonotype. This chain joins TRBV27 and TRBJ1-2; D unresolved. Germline CDR1 reads MNHEY; CDR2 reads SMNVEV (reference sequence). The CDR3 loop spans 14 amino acids. V lost 8 bases and J 0 bases, leaving 13 bases between the germline ends. DNA of the CDR3: TGTGCCAGCTCTCTTGGTCCGACTAACTATGGCTACACCTTC. This encodes CASSLGPTNYGYTF.

The J gene is TRBJ2-3, the V gene TRBV20-1; tentatively, D is TRBD1 or TRBD2 (5 bases each). Germline V gene sequence: CDR1 DFQATT, CDR2 SNEGSKA (reference sequence). V was pared by 3 bases and J by 6 bases, with 22 bases between. The CDR3 loop spans 16 amino acids. The CDR3 reads CSASHPGPTILDTQYF. The CDR3 DNA follows: TGCAGTGCTAGTCACCCGGGACCAACAATATTGGATACGCAGTATTTT.

The V gene is TRBV29-1, the J gene TRBJ2-1; 9 positions agree with TRBD2. Germline V gives CDR1 SQVTM, CDR2 ANQGSEA. The V segment lost 2 bases and the J segment 7 bases; nucleotides outside the gene matches: 6. The CDR3 has 14 residues. The CDR3 bases are TGCAGCGTTGAAAGGATTACTAGCGGGAATGAGCAGTTCTTC. Translating it yields CSVERITSGNEQFF.

The rearrangement uses TRBV11-2 and TRBJ2-5, with D perhaps TRBD1 (5 bases). Trimming removed 3 bases from V and 2 bases from J, with 13 bases in between. This CDR3 is 15 amino acids long. Germline assignment: CDR1 SGHAT and CDR2 FQNNGV. CDR3 region: CASSFTLGDQETQYF. CDR3 coding DNA: TGTGCCAGCAGCTTCACTCTAGGGGATCAAGAGACCCAGTACTTC.

J is TRBJ2-5 and V is TRBV20-1; 10 nucleotides agree with TRBD2. Germline V gene lookup returns CDR1 DFQATT and CDR2 SNEGSKA (reference sequence). Germline trimming cut 1 base from V and 2 bases from J; bases unmatched to any gene: 13. This CDR3 is built from 18 residues. CDR3 region: CSARAIPLAGDLQETQYF. CDR3 nucleotides: TGCAGTGCTAGAGCTATTCCCCTAGCGGGGGACCTACAAGAGACCCAGTACTTC.

This clonotype was counted at least ten times. The gene calls are TRBV7-2 and TRBJ2-7, with 15 nucleotides matching TRBD2. The CDR3 totals 16 residues. Trimming removed 1 base from V and 2 bases from J; junction bases left unmatched: 0. CDR1 and CDR2 (germline): SGHTA, FQGNSA. The CDR3 loop is CASSLGTSGGAYEQYF. CDR3 DNA sequence: TGTGCCAGCAGCTTAGGGACTAGCGGGGGGGCCTACGAGCAGTACTTC.

The rearrangement links TRBV27 to TRBJ1-6; unclear D gene. The V end was cut by 3 bases, the J end by 0 bases, with 9 bases between. CDR3 size: 16 residues. Germline CDR1 reads MNHEY; CDR2 reads SMNVEV (reference sequence). The CDR3 region has the DNA TGTGCCAGCAGTTTTGGAATGAGCTCCTATAATTCACCCCTCCACTTT. Residues: CASSFGMSSYNSPLHF.

V and J are TRBV13 and TRBJ2-5; D unresolved. The V end lost 1 base, the J end lost 4 bases, and 7 bases lay between the germline ends. The CDR3 runs 13 residues. Germline CDR1 is PRHDT and CDR2 is FYEKMQ (reference sequence). The CDR3: CASSLDWGETQYF. In DNA form, the CDR3 reads TGTGCCAGCAGCTTAGACTGGGGAGAGACCCAGTACTTC.

CDR3 sequence: CASSVEGDTEAFF. CDR3 nucleotide sequence: TGTGCCAGCAGCGTAGAGGGGGATACTGAAGCTTTCTTT. The chain carries TRBV9 and TRBJ1-1; a possible D gene is TRBD1 (6 bases). Germline-derived CDR1 and CDR2 are SGDLS and YYNGEE. V was pared by 0 bases and J by 5 bases, with 8 bases between. This CDR3 comprises 13 residues.

This chain joins TRBV4-2 and TRBJ2-1; D unclear. The CDR3 is 12 amino acids. Trimming cost V 2 bases and J 10 bases, with 9 bases left between them. From germline, CDR1 is LGHNA and CDR2 YNFKEQ. DNA for the CDR3: TGTGCCAGCAGCCAAAGTCAAGCAGAGCAGTTCTTC. Encoded protein: CASSQSQAEQFF.

The chain links TRBV20-1 to TRBJ1-6; the D is unclear. V lost 3 bases, J lost 9 bases, and 18 bases lay in between. This CDR3 has 15 amino acids. Germline V gives CDR1 DFQATT, CDR2 SNEGSKA (reference sequence). CDR3 loop: CSASLAGSNVSPLHF. The CDR3 coding sequence is TGCAGTGCTAGTTTAGCGGGGTCGAATGTTTCACCCCTCCACTTT.

This clonotype was detected a few times. The rearrangement joins TRBV4-3 to TRBJ1-1; D may be TRBD1 (6 bases). The CDR3 has 15 residues. The V end was cut by 1 base, the J end by 5 bases, with 14 bases between. The germline gives CDR1 LGHNA, CDR2 YSLEER. The CDR3 reads CASSQVARGGTEAFF. In DNA, the CDR3 is TGCGCCAGCAGCCAAGTGGCCAGGGGAGGAACTGAAGCTTTCTTT.

The chain recombines TRBV7-6 with TRBJ2-4; 8 nucleotides match TRBD1. The DNA end is more similar to TRBJ2-7, so the J call may be wrong. The CDR3 contains 13 residues. CDR1 is SGHVS, CDR2 FNYEAQ, per germline. The CDR3 region is CASSVPGTGEQYF. The CDR3 nucleotides are TGTGCCAGCAGCGTCCCCGGGACAGGCGAGCAGTACTTC.

The rearrangement joins TRBV7-2 to TRBJ2-5, with 8 positions matching TRBD2. Germline V CDR1 and CDR2: SGHTA, FQGNSA. V lost 5 bases, J lost 5 bases, and 10 bases stayed unmatched. This CDR3 region has 15 residues. This CDR3 reads CASSSPGGRLETQYF. The CDR3 DNA is TGTGCCAGCAGCAGTCCGGGCGGGAGGCTTGAGACCCAGTACTTC.

This clonotype was detected a few times. V gene TRBV12-3 or TRBV12-4 combines with J gene TRBJ2-1, with a possible D match to TRBD2 (5 bases). The V end was cut by 6 bases, the J end by 9 bases, with 15 bases between. CDR3 length equals 13 residues. The CDR3 DNA follows: TGTGCCAGCAGCGAGAGGACTGAGGGTGAGCAGTTCTTC. Amino acids: CASSERTEGEQFF.

V and J are TRBV4-2 and TRBJ2-5; tentatively, D is TRBD1 (6 bases). This CDR3 is 14 amino acids long. V was clipped by 0 bases and J by 2 bases, with 7 bases between them. Germline V gene data show CDR1 as LGHNA and CDR2 as YNFKEQ. As DNA, the CDR3 is TGTGCCAGCAGCCAAGAAGGGGGACAAGAGACCCAGTACTTC. It specifies CASSQEGGQETQYF.

The V and J genes are TRBV7-2 and TRBJ1-2; D may be TRBD1 (5 bases). The germline V gene encodes CDR1 SGHTA and CDR2 FQGNSA. The V end was cut by 3 bases, the J end by 7 bases, with 15 bases between. This CDR3 is built from 14 residues. CDR3 in DNA: TGTGCCAGCAGCTTGACAGTGGCAGCGGGTGGCTACACCTTC. It is translated as CASSLTVAAGGYTF.

The chain has TRBV2 and TRBJ2-5; 7 bases are a match to TRBD2. The germline V gene has CDR1 SNHLY and CDR2 FYNNEI. V lost 7 bases to trimming and J lost 2 bases; unmatched junction nucleotides: 7. This CDR3 has 14 residues. This chain's CDR3 is CASIEAGSQETQYF. CDR3 sequence (DNA): TGTGCCAGCATAGAAGCGGGGTCGCAAGAGACCCAGTACTTC. Filled out from reference TRBV2 and TRBJ2-5, the complete variable domain reads EPEVTQTPSHQVTQMGQEVILRCVPISNHLYFYWYRQILGQKVEFLVSFYNNEISEKSEIFDDQFSVERPDGSNFTLKIRSTKLEDSAMYFCASIEAGSQETQYFGPGTRLLVL.